These 26 T cell receptor beta chains share one sample of origin, sequenced in a study of spatial heterogeneity in lung cancer. Noted time point: sample taken at primary tumor resection. Sequencing covered unsorted whole RNA taken from tumor, nontumor lung or frozen PBMC. TCRdb re-derived calls from the 5' RACE reads in MiXCR, one entry per CDR3 protein. The repertoire consists of some 47,000 distinct CDR3 sequences, with 7.6% occurring once and the leading ten covering about 13%. The starting material was PBMCs, obtained at surgery. These receptors were taken from a female donor with early-stage non-small cell lung cancer.

The genes are TRBV27 and TRBJ2-3; D might be TRBD2 (5 bases). The CDR3 consists of 13 residues. Trimming pared 7 bases from V and 7 bases from J, leaving 15 bases between. Germline CDR1 MNHEY, CDR2 SMNVEV (reference sequence). CDR3 loop: CASMGPGGYTQYF. DNA for the CDR3: TGTGCCAGCATGGGCCCTGGCGGGTATACGCAGTATTTT.

This clonotype was recorded a few times. V and J are TRBV2 and TRBJ2-3; D may be TRBD2 (7 bases). V lost 4 bases and J lost 1, with 18 bases in between. Per the germline V gene, CDR1 is SNHLY and CDR2 is FYNNEI. This CDR3 is built from 17 residues. CDR3 sequence reads: CASSVGRGPSRTDTQYF. CDR3 DNA: TGTGCCAGCAGTGTGGGGCGGGGGCCATCCCGCACAGATACGCAGTATTTT.

With regard to this clonotype: A much larger clone is a single base away; this may be a read error. The chain carries TRBV28 and TRBJ2-7; no clear D gene. Trimming took off 3 bases at V and 6 bases at J, with 9 bases between the two ends. The CDR3 runs 12 residues. Germline values: CDR1 MDHEN, CDR2 SYDVKM. The CDR3 DNA sequence: TGTGCCAGCAGTTTTGAAATTTTCGAGCAGTACTTC. Its protein is CASSFEIFEQYF.

Many counts were recorded for this clonotype. The genes are TRBV7-3 and TRBJ2-3; the match to TRBD2 covers 7 bases. The length of the CDR3 is 12 residues. The trim removed 8 bases at V and 9 bases at J, leaving 8 bases unmatched. Germline lookup yields CDR1 SGHTA and CDR2 FQGTGA. As DNA, the CDR3 is TGTGCCAGCGGGGGTGATAGCGGGACGCAGTATTTT. Its translation: CASGGDSGTQYF.

There are a few counts of this clonotype. The rearrangement joins TRBV7-2 to TRBJ2-1, with D unclear. This CDR3 region has 16 residues. Per germline, CDR1 SGHTA and CDR2 FQGNSA. V lost 1 base and J 4 bases, leaving 14 bases between the germline ends. The CDR3 loop is CASSLGRIEKYNEQFF. CDR3 DNA sequence: TGTGCCAGCAGCTTAGGCCGAATTGAGAAGTACAATGAGCAGTTCTTC.

This clonotype was observed at least ten times. The genes are TRBV6-5 and TRBJ2-5, with a tentative D call TRBD2 (6 bases). Trimming took off 3 bases at V and 4 bases at J, with 12 bases between the two ends. The CDR3 loop spans 14 amino acids. From germline, CDR1 is MNHEY and CDR2 SVGAGI. DNA of the CDR3: TGTGCCAGCAGTTATTTAAGGAGGGGAGAGACCCAGTACTTC. This encodes CASSYLRRGETQYF.

This clonotype was recorded many times. The J gene is TRBJ1-1, the V gene TRBV7-9; D is uncertain. V lost 2 bases to trimming and J lost 1 base, with 2 bases between them. From germline, CDR1 is SEHNR and CDR2 FQNEAQ (reference sequence). The CDR3 spans 12 residues. CDR3 sequence (DNA): TGTGCCAGCAGCTTAAAGAACACTGAAGCTTTCTTT. Translation gives CASSLKNTEAFF.

The chain is built from TRBV5-6 and TRBJ1-1; possible D gene TRBD1, 5 bases. Germline loops: CDR1 SGHDT, CDR2 YYEEEE. The CDR3 covers 14 residues. Trimming took 3 bases from V and 7 from J, leaving 16 bases between them. The DNA of the CDR3 is TGTGCCAGCAGCTCGGACCCCGGGGCGTATGAAGCTTTCTTT. Translating it yields CASSSDPGAYEAFF.

The CDR3 sequence is CASSSRRNVGLFSYEQYF. For the CDR3, the DNA is TGTGCCAGCAGCTCTCGCCGGAATGTGGGATTATTCTCCTACGAGCAGTACTTC. This chain uses TRBV11-2 with TRBJ2-7; unclear D gene. Germline CDR1 SGHAT, CDR2 FQNNGV. The CDR3 loop spans 18 amino acids. V shed 4 bases and J shed 0 bases, with 22 bases lying between them.

In its sample, this clonotype was seen a few times. The V and J genes are TRBV19 and TRBJ1-2; 8 bases match TRBD1. The CDR3 contains 16 residues. The ends lost 1 base at V and 5 bases at J; junction bases unmatched: 9. The germline CDR1 and CDR2 sequences are LNHDA and SQIVND (reference sequence). DNA for the CDR3: TGTGCCAGTAGTATAGCGACGGGACAGGCTACTTATGGCTACACCTTC. Its protein product is CASSIATGQATYGYTF.

This clonotype was picked up a small number of times. This rearrangement joins TRBV6-5 to TRBJ2-3, with D unclear. Trimming took 0 bases from V and 1 from J, leaving 8 bases between them. CDR1 is MNHEY, CDR2 SVGAGI, per germline. The CDR3 totals 15 residues. CDR3 nucleotide sequence: TGTGCCAGCAGTTACTCGATTTCTCGCACAGATACGCAGTATTTT. As protein: CASSYSISRTDTQYF.

The chain carries TRBV2 and TRBJ2-6; D not resolved. V was pared by 6 bases and J by 0 bases, with 12 bases between. Germline V gene sequence: CDR1 SNHLY, CDR2 FYNNEI. CDR3 length: 16 residues. This CDR3 is CASRRFGRSGANVLTF. CDR3 DNA sequence: TGTGCCAGCAGGCGGTTCGGGCGCTCTGGGGCCAACGTCCTGACTTTC.

V and J are TRBV30 and TRBJ1-1; 7 bases are a match to TRBD1. Germline CDR1 and CDR2: GTSNPN and SVGIG (reference sequence). Trimming removed 0 bases from V and 1 base from J; junction bases left unmatched: 8. The CDR3 consists of 16 residues. The chain's CDR3 is CAWSVGTTGANTEAFF. DNA of the CDR3: TGTGCCTGGAGTGTGGGGACTACAGGGGCGAACACTGAAGCTTTCTTT.

At least ten counts were recorded for this clonotype. The chain employs TRBV6-2 or TRBV6-3 and TRBJ1-1; no definite D call. Germline V gene lookup returns CDR1 MNHEY and CDR2 SVGEGT. There are 11 residues in the CDR3. The V end lost 2 bases, the J end lost 9 bases, and 7 bases lay between the germline ends. CDR3 loop: CASSYGQQAFF. CDR3 DNA: TGTGCCAGCAGTTACGGGCAGCAAGCTTTCTTT.

The chain joins TRBV29-1 to TRBJ2-1; no firm D call. Trimming cost V 3 bases and J 0 bases, with 9 bases left between them. The CDR3 runs to 14 residues. CDR1 is SQVTM and CDR2 is ANQGSEA in the germline V gene. CDR3 DNA: TGCAGCGTTGAGGGCCAGAGCTCCTACAATGAGCAGTTCTTC. Translation: CSVEGQSSYNEQFF.

The genes are TRBV7-2 and TRBJ2-7, with 8 bases aligning to TRBD2. CDR1 is SGHTA, CDR2 FQGNSA, per germline. The length of the CDR3 is 14 residues. V shed 4 bases and J 5 bases; nucleotides not matched to a gene: 7. The CDR3 here is CASSSAGDRHEQYF. DNA of the CDR3: TGTGCCAGCAGCTCAGCGGGGGACCGGCACGAGCAGTACTTC.

This clonotype came up a few times. This sequence joins TRBV5-1 and TRBJ2-2, with no clear D. Trimming removed 0 bases at V and 3 bases at J, with 9 bases between. Germline V CDR1 and CDR2: SGHRS, YFSETQ. This CDR3 is 15 amino acids long. The DNA of the CDR3 is TGCGCCAGCAGCTTGGGACCCACGGACACCGGGGAGCTGTTTTTT. Its protein product is CASSLGPTDTGELFF.

In its sample, this clonotype was seen many times. The V gene is TRBV11-2, the J gene TRBJ1-4; D is uncertain. V gave up 5 bases and J gave up 6 bases, with 13 bases separating them. This CDR3 has 14 amino acids. Germline V CDR1 and CDR2: SGHAT, FQNNGV. As DNA, the CDR3 is TGTGCCAGCAGCCAAAACCCCCGGGATGAAAAACTGTTTTTT. Residues: CASSQNPRDEKLFF.

This clonotype was recorded at least ten times. The gene calls are TRBV20-1 and TRBJ1-1; D remains ambiguous. With 3 bases removed from V and 2 bases from J, the gap between germline ends came to 13 bases. The CDR3 length is 14 residues. The germline CDR1 and CDR2 sequences are DFQATT and SNEGSKA (reference sequence). The CDR3 nucleotides are TGCAGTGCTAGGCCCCTACAGCTTAACACTGAAGCTTTCTTT. This codes for CSARPLQLNTEAFF.

This clonotype showed up many times. The chain is built from TRBV11-1 and TRBJ1-1; 7 positions match TRBD1. Germline assignment: CDR1 SGHAT and CDR2 FQDESV (reference sequence). V was pared by 3 bases and J by 4 bases, with 20 bases of the junction left unmatched. This CDR3 contains 19 residues. CDR3 DNA sequence: TGTGCCAGCAGCTTTAAGATGAGTACAGGGGCCTCCCTCGGCACTGAAGCTTTCTTT. This codes for CASSFKMSTGASLGTEAFF.

This clonotype was seen at least ten times. This chain connects TRBV12-3 or TRBV12-4 to TRBJ2-2; 8 positions agree with TRBD2. The CDR3 consists of 14 residues. Trimming removed 8 bases from V and 4 bases from J; junction bases left unmatched: 6. The CDR3 DNA is TGTGCCAGCCGGGGGGGCCTGGTCACCGGGGAGCTGTTTTTT. Amino acids: CASRGGLVTGELFF.

This clonotype was counted at least ten times. The CDR3 reads CASSFYRTNYGYTF. DNA of the CDR3: TGTGCCAGCAGCTTTTACAGAACTAACTATGGCTACACCTTC. The rearrangement uses TRBV7-8 and TRBJ1-2, with unresolved D. Looked up from germline, CDR1 is SGHVS and CDR2 is FQNEAQ. The CDR3 runs 14 residues. Trimming stripped 3 bases from V and 0 bases from J, with 8 bases between.

This clonotype was detected ten times or more. The chain couples TRBV15 to TRBJ2-7, with D possibly TRBD2 on 6 matching bases. Germline-derived CDR1 and CDR2 are LNHNV and YYDKDF (reference sequence). The length of the CDR3 is 14 residues. Trimming removed 5 bases at V and 2 bases at J, with 13 bases between. The CDR3 DNA reads TGTGCCACCAGCTTGCGGGGTGATACCTACGAGCAGTACTTC. It is translated as CATSLRGDTYEQYF.

This chain joins TRBV19 and TRBJ2-7; the match to TRBD2 covers 9 bases. V shed 3 bases and J 0 bases; nucleotides not matched to a gene: 3. Germline V gene data show CDR1 as LNHDA and CDR2 as SQIVND (reference sequence). The CDR3 is 15 amino acids. The CDR3 loop is CASSMERGASYEQYF. CDR3 DNA sequence: TGTGCCAGTAGTATGGAGCGGGGGGCCTCCTACGAGCAGTACTTC.

This clonotype was seen just once. This chain connects TRBV7-8 to TRBJ2-1; 10 nucleotides agree with TRBD1. The germline gives CDR1 SGHVS, CDR2 FQNEAQ. This CDR3 contains 19 residues. V lost 1 base, J lost 5 bases, and 14 bases stayed unmatched. CDR3: CASSLEDRGKQGSNNEQFF. The CDR3 DNA follows: TGTGCCAGCAGCTTAGAGGACAGGGGGAAACAAGGGTCCAACAATGAGCAGTTCTTC.

The chain joins TRBV6-2 or TRBV6-3 to TRBJ2-2; TRBD1 agrees at 9 bases. Germline V lookup: CDR1 MNHEY, CDR2 SVGEGT. Trimming at V came to 6 bases and at J to 0 bases, leaving 2 bases not matched to a gene. The CDR3 has 15 residues. CDR3 protein: CASSRDRANTGELFF. Here the CDR3 DNA reads TGTGCCAGCAGCCGGGACAGGGCGAACACCGGGGAGCTGTTTTTT.